A single sample gave rise to the 27 T cell receptor beta chains below, sequenced in a study of PD-L1 blockade in urothelial cancer. Time point meaning: peripheral blood 6 weeks after treatment start. Some clones are missing from TCRdb's copy, which holds only in-frame ones; the method was immunoSEQ multiplex PCR. The sample lists about 45,000 clones, around 80% seen once, with approximately 13% in the top ten. The material sequenced was PBMCs, taken around atezolizumab (anti-PD-L1) treatment. These receptors were obtained from a man between 60 and 75 years old with urothelial cancer.

The chain joins TRBV7-2 to TRBJ2-7; tentative D call: TRBD1 (5 bases). Germline-derived CDR1 and CDR2 are SGHTA and FQGNSA. CDR3 length: 15 amino acids. The V and J ends lost 0 bases and 7 bases respectively, with 16 bases between them. Here the CDR3 reads CASSLATGGGEEQYF. In DNA form, the CDR3 reads TGTGCCAGCAGCTTAGCAACAGGTGGTGGAGAAGAGCAGTACTTC.

The chain carries TRBV29-1 and TRBJ1-1; the match to TRBD1 covers 7 bases. The J segment lost 1 base and the V segment lost 4 bases, leaving 6 bases of the junction unmatched. There are 14 residues in the CDR3. The V gene's germline CDR1 is SQVTM and CDR2 ANQGSEA. The DNA of the CDR3 is TGCAGCGTTGGACAGGGAATACCGAACACTGAAGCTTTCTTT. Translating gives CSVGQGIPNTEAFF.

The rearrangement uses TRBV28 and TRBJ2-7, with 8 bases aligning to TRBD1. This CDR3 region has 14 residues. Per the germline V gene, CDR1 is MDHEN and CDR2 is SYDVKM. With 4 bases clipped from V and 3 bases from J, the junction kept 5 bases outside the gene matches. The CDR3 loop reads CASSSGTGGYEQYF. CDR3 sequence (DNA): TGTGCCAGCAGTTCTGGGACAGGAGGCTACGAGCAGTACTTC.

This clone came up once. The rearrangement joins TRBV28 to TRBJ2-7; D not certain. Between the trimmed V and J ends, which lost 6 bases and 4 bases, there was a span of 10 bases. Germline CDR1 and CDR2: MDHEN and SYDVKM. The CDR3 has 12 residues. CDR3: CASRSTVYEQYF. The CDR3 coding sequence is TGTGCCAGCAGGTCCACAGTATACGAGCAGTACTTC. The whole variable domain, remainder taken from reference TRBV28 and TRBJ2-7, is DVKVTQSSRYLVKRTGEKVFLECVQDMDHENMFWYRQDPGLGLRLIYFSYDVKMKEKGDIPEGYSVSREKKERFSLILESASTNQTSMYLCASRSTVYEQYFGPGTRLTVT.

This clone has only a few counts. The rearrangement links TRBV30 to TRBJ1-1; 8 positions match TRBD1. The germline gives CDR1 GTSNPN, CDR2 SVGIG (reference sequence). This CDR3 comprises 12 residues. V dropped 3 bases and J dropped 10; count of bases not matched to a gene: 7. CDR3 loop: CAWSLPTGGAFF. As DNA, the CDR3 is TGTGCCTGGAGCCTACCAACAGGGGGAGCTTTCTTT. The full variable domain, rest sourced from reference TRBV30 and TRBJ1-1, is SQTIHQWPATLVQPVGSPLSLECTVEGTSNPNLYWYRQAAGRGLQLLFYSVGIGQISSEVPQNLSASRPQDRQFILSSKKLLLSDSGFYLCAWSLPTGGAFFGQGTRLTVV.

The chain uses TRBV15 and TRBJ2-6, with 10 nucleotides matching TRBD2. Trimming took 1 base from V and 4 from J; bases not matched to a gene: 7. Germline-derived CDR1 and CDR2 are LNHNV and YYDKDF (reference sequence). The CDR3 has 18 amino acids. CDR3 sequence: CATSRGAGGPSGANVLTF. The CDR3 DNA reads TGTGCCACCAGCAGAGGAGCGGGAGGGCCGTCGGGGGCCAACGTCCTGACTTTC. The entire variable domain, with the rest obtained from reference TRBV15 and TRBJ2-6, is as follows: DAMVIQNPRYQVTQFGKPVTLSCSQTLNHNVMYWYQQKSSQAPKLLFHYYDKDFNNEADTPDNFQSRRPNTSFCFLDIRSPGLGDTAMYLCATSRGAGGPSGANVLTFGAGSRLTVL.

This clone is a singleton in its sample. This chain joins TRBV30 and TRBJ2-7, with 8 bases lining up with TRBD1. V gave up 1 base and J gave up 2 bases; unmatched junction bases: 1. Germline V gene sequence: CDR1 GTSNPN, CDR2 SVGIG (reference sequence). The CDR3 covers 13 residues. The CDR3 DNA is TGTGCCTGGAGTGCGGGACAGGCCTACGAGCAGTACTTC. This encodes CAWSAGQAYEQYF.

This sequence joins TRBV2 and TRBJ2-3, with a weak D call TRBD2 (6 bases). Germline-derived CDR1 and CDR2 are SNHLY and FYNNEI. CDR3 size: 16 residues. Trimming removed 4 bases from V and 0 bases from J, with 14 bases in between. The CDR3 spells CASSVAGSTSTDTQYF. DNA of the CDR3: TGTGCCAGCAGTGTGGCGGGATCCACTAGCACAGATACGCAGTATTTT.

The genes are TRBV21-1 and TRBJ2-2; the table's D call TRBD2 went unverified against the DNA. TRBV21-1 is a pseudogene locus. The CDR3 sequence is 20 residues long. This CDR3 is CASSKAGGEREGRSAGELFF. The CDR3 DNA reads as TGTGCTAGCAGCAAAGCGGGGGGGGAGCGGGAGGGCCGATCGGCCGGGGAGCTGTTTTTT.

In DNA form, the CDR3 reads TGTGCCAGCAGCAAAAGGGCGGACTGTCCCTACGAGCAGTACTTC. Its translation is CASSKRADCPYEQYF. The V gene is TRBV21-1, the J gene TRBJ2-7; TRBD2 is taken as the D call from the table, unchecked against the DNA. TRBV21-1 is labeled a pseudogene. The length of the CDR3 is 15 residues.

V and J are TRBV9 and TRBJ2-1; tentatively, D is TRBD1 (7 bases). Trimming shortened V by 4 bases and J by 1 base, and 15 bases separated the two germline ends. The CDR3 loop spans 16 amino acids. The V gene's germline CDR1 is SGDLS and CDR2 YYNGEE. The CDR3, as DNA: TGTGCCAGCAGCAAGGGGGCGGAGGGTTCCTACAATGAGCAGTTCTTC. Protein sequence: CASSKGAEGSYNEQFF.

This clone was counted only a few times. The J gene is TRBJ2-7, the V gene TRBV18, with 9 positions matching TRBD1. V trimming: 2 bases; J trimming: 5 bases; junction bases outside the gene matches: 4. The germline V gene has CDR1 KGHSH and CDR2 LQKENI. The CDR3 extends over 14 amino acids. CDR3 DNA: TGTGCCAGCTCACCAAGGACAGGGGTTGACGAGCAGTACTTC. Translated: CASSPRTGVDEQYF.

V gene TRBV5-6 combines with J gene TRBJ2-1; 10 positions match TRBD2. Germline assignment: CDR1 SGHDT and CDR2 YYEEEE. This CDR3 contains 17 residues. Trimming at V came to 4 bases and at J to 5 bases, leaving 12 bases not matched to a gene. This CDR3 reads CASSELLSGLADNEQFF. The CDR3 DNA reads TGTGCCAGCAGCGAGCTTCTGTCCGGACTAGCGGACAATGAGCAGTTCTTC.

J is TRBJ2-5 and V is TRBV5-4; 9 bases align to TRBD2. V lost 2 bases, J lost 5 bases, and 16 bases stayed unmatched. This CDR3 contains 18 residues. CDR1 SGHNT and CDR2 YYREEE come from the germline V gene (reference sequence). The CDR3 loop is CASSFGTSTPTGRETQYF. The CDR3, as DNA: TGTGCCAGCAGCTTCGGGACTAGCACCCCGACGGGGAGGGAGACCCAGTACTTC.

The genes are TRBV19 and TRBJ2-5; 11 nucleotides agree with TRBD1. The CDR3 spans 16 residues. J lost 5 bases, V lost 4 bases, and 9 bases had no gene match. Germline V gene sequence: CDR1 LNHDA, CDR2 SQIVND (reference sequence). DNA for the CDR3: TGTGCCAGTAGTAACCCGGGACAGGGGGTAAAGGAGACCCAGTACTTC. Its translation is CASSNPGQGVKETQYF.

The chain employs TRBV18 and TRBJ1-5; D is perhaps TRBD1 (5 bases). V lost 3 bases, J lost 2 bases, and 17 bases lay in between. The CDR3 runs to 17 residues. Per the germline V gene, CDR1 is KGHSH and CDR2 is LQKENI. The DNA of the CDR3 is TGTGCCAGCTCACCTCCCGGAGGGGTAGTCGGCAATCAGCCCCAGCATTTT. Its translation is CASSPPGGVVGNQPQHF.

CDR3 sequence: CASSLGGGGWYEQYF. The CDR3 DNA sequence: TGTGCCAGCAGTTTGGGCGGGGGCGGGTGGTACGAGCAGTACTTC. The rearrangement joins TRBV28 to TRBJ2-7; a possible D gene is TRBD2 (7 bases). V dropped 3 bases and J dropped 4 bases, with 16 bases sitting between them. Germline CDR1 reads MDHEN; CDR2 reads SYDVKM. This CDR3 has 15 amino acids.

This chain connects TRBV18 to TRBJ1-2; the D is unclear. With 2 bases removed from V and 3 bases from J, the gap between germline ends came to 4 bases. The CDR3 length is 12 residues. The germline V gene has CDR1 KGHSH and CDR2 LQKENI. The CDR3 DNA sequence: TGTGCCAGCTCACCATCTTACTATGGCTACACCTTC. Its protein product is CASSPSYYGYTF.

This sequence joins TRBV29-1 and TRBJ2-3; tentatively, D is TRBD2 (5 bases). The CDR3 loop spans 13 amino acids. Germline V gene sequence: CDR1 SQVTM, CDR2 ANQGSEA. The germline V and J ends were trimmed by 8 bases and 6 bases, with 18 bases remaining between them. The CDR3 bases are TGCAGCACTCACGGCGGGTCAGGTGATACGCAGTATTTT. This gives the protein CSTHGGSGDTQYF.

The CDR3 DNA follows: TGTGCCAGCAGTTATAGCGGGAGGGCCTACAATGAGCAGTTCTTC. As protein: CASSYSGRAYNEQFF. V usage is TRBV7-8 and J usage is TRBJ2-1; 11 nucleotides agree with TRBD2. V was clipped by 6 bases and J by 2 bases; unmatched bases: 3. Per the germline V gene, CDR1 is SGHVS and CDR2 is FQNEAQ. The CDR3 loop spans 15 amino acids.

This clone has only a few counts. V is TRBV15 and J is TRBJ1-1; possibly TRBD1 for D (5 bases). The ends were cut back, 3 bases at V and 3 bases at J, with 14 bases in the middle. In germline, CDR1 is LNHNV, CDR2 YYDKDF (reference sequence). The CDR3 covers 15 residues. The CDR3 reads CATSRKLQADTEAFF. CDR3 sequence (DNA): TGTGCCACCAGCAGGAAATTACAGGCGGACACTGAAGCTTTCTTT.

The chain carries TRBV5-6 and TRBJ2-5; 12 nucleotides align to TRBD2. Losses at the gene ends were 4 bases for V and 5 bases for J; bases not matched to a gene: 12. The CDR3 spans 17 residues. CDR1 is SGHDT and CDR2 is YYEEEE in the germline V gene. The CDR3 region is CASSRSELAGGGETQYF. Here the CDR3 DNA reads TGTGCCAGCAGCCGGTCGGAGCTAGCGGGAGGGGGGGAGACCCAGTACTTC.

The sample holds a few counts of this clone. The V gene is TRBV19, the J gene TRBJ1-3; 7 nucleotides align to TRBD1. Germline V lookup: CDR1 LNHDA, CDR2 SQIVND (reference sequence). This CDR3 has 16 residues. Trimming at V came to 4 bases and at J to 0 bases, leaving 6 bases not matched to a gene. In DNA form, the CDR3 reads TGTGCCAGTAGTACTCAAGGGGGCGCCTCTGGAAACACCATATATTTT. It codes for CASSTQGGASGNTIYF.

This chain joins TRBV4-2 and TRBJ2-1; 9 bases match TRBD2. V dropped 1 base and J dropped 5; count of bases not matched to a gene: 6. CDR1 is LGHNA, CDR2 YNFKEQ, per germline. This CDR3 contains 16 residues. The CDR3 reads CASSQGVAGVDNEQFF. CDR3 nucleotide sequence: TGTGCCAGCAGCCAAGGTGTAGCGGGAGTTGACAATGAGCAGTTCTTC.

The V call is TRBV5-8, the J call TRBJ2-7; D is unclear. This CDR3 has 12 amino acids. Germline lookup yields CDR1 SGHTS and CDR2 YDEGEE. The ends were cut back, 3 bases at V and 2 bases at J, with 6 bases in the middle. The CDR3 spells CASSSRTYEQYF. DNA of the CDR3: TGTGCCAGCAGCTCCAGAACCTACGAGCAGTACTTC. Full variable domain (rest looked up from reference TRBV5-8 and TRBJ2-7): EAGVTQSPTHLIKTRGQQATLRCSPISGHTSVYWYQQALGLGLQFLLWYDEGEERNRGNFPPRFSGRQFPNYSSELNVNALELEDSALYLCASSSRTYEQYFGPGTRLTVT.

The V call is TRBV5-6, the J call TRBJ2-5, with a weak D call TRBD1 (6 bases). The CDR3 sequence is 14 residues long. Germline loops: CDR1 SGHDT, CDR2 YYEEEE. Trimming took 4 bases from V and 0 from J, leaving 10 bases between them. CDR3 residues: CASSRTANQETQYF. CDR3 nucleotide sequence: TGTGCCAGCAGCCGGACAGCCAACCAAGAGACCCAGTACTTC.

The chain carries TRBV6-6 and TRBJ2-3, with TRBD1 as a possible D gene (6 bases). The CDR3 contains 15 residues. Germline V lookup: CDR1 MNHNY, CDR2 SVGAGI (reference sequence). Trimming cost V 1 base and J 1 base, with 9 bases left between them. The CDR3 DNA follows: TGTGCCAGCAGTTACTTGCGACAGGGCACAGATACGCAGTATTTT. It specifies CASSYLRQGTDTQYF.